This TCR beta chain stems from a study of post-analysis software for immune sequencing data. Across the study: There were relapsing-remitting, secondary progressive and progressive-relapsing multiple sclerosis among the disease courses included.

Turning to this clonotype: The antigen is unknown.

Tagging with unique molecular identifiers was a feature of the TCR beta cDNA libraries. TCRdb re-analysed the PCR reads in MiXCR, keeping a single row per CDR3 protein. This table holds 400,000 to 500,000 distinct CDR3 sequences, 39% found once. The CDR3 runs 17 residues. With 0 bases clipped from V and 4 bases from J, the junction kept 5 bases outside the gene matches. From germline, CDR1 is MNHEY and CDR2 SVGAGI. General study points: Strong co-clustering by F measure was evident for samples that had been prepared in the same batch. There was significantly lower normalized Chao1 diversity in multiple sclerosis patients than in controls. Patients used a few TRBV segments, including TRBV5-6, TRBV5-1 and TRBV20-1, more often than controls.

Sequences were obtained from blood. This TCR was sampled from a girl aged 2 to 9 with multiple sclerosis. The chain combines TRBV6-5 with TRBJ2-3; 12 bases line up with TRBD2. The CDR3 here is CASSYSRTSGTADTQYF. For the CDR3, the DNA is TGTGCCAGCAGTTACTCAAGGACTAGCGGGACGGCAGATACGCAGTATTTT.